A selection of T cell receptor beta chains follows, all from one sample in a study of cytomegalovirus exposure and HLA in healthy donors. Some clones are missing from TCRdb's copy, which holds only in-frame ones; the method was immunoSEQ multiplex PCR. The data contain 150,000 to 200,000 clones, roughly 77% of them singletons. Material for sequencing was PBMCs. The receptors derive from a male donor in good health and CMV-seropositive. Both conserved end residues are part of each CDR3. Fields, in order: V gene, D gene, J gene, clone size, CDR3 protein, CDR3 DNA. A D gene is named only where the DNA matches it firmly. Clone sizes are given selectively: once, few, many, or a class where the clone is expanded.

v_gene: TRBV4-3; d_gene: -; j_gene: TRBJ2-5; abundance: -; CDR3aa: CASSIATGLGVVGTQYF; CDR3nt: TGCGCCAGCAGCATAGCTACAGGGTTAGGAGTGGTTGGGACCCAGTACTTC
v_gene: TRBV5-8; d_gene: -; j_gene: TRBJ2-5; abundance: -; CDR3aa: CASRGEETQYF; CDR3nt: TGTGCCAGCAGGGGAGAAGAGACCCAGTACTTC
v_gene: TRBV27; d_gene: TRBD2; j_gene: TRBJ2-7; abundance: -; CDR3aa: CASTPWTSGMGEQYF; CDR3nt: TGTGCCAGCACTCCTTGGACTAGCGGGATGGGCGAGCAGTACTTC
v_gene: TRBV7-2; d_gene: -; j_gene: TRBJ1-1; abundance: -; CDR3aa: CASSLGQPAEAFF; CDR3nt: TGTGCCAGCAGCTTGGGACAACCGGCTGAAGCTTTCTTT
v_gene: TRBV18; d_gene: -; j_gene: TRBJ1-1; abundance: -; CDR3aa: CASSPGGAGAGTEAFF; CDR3nt: TGTGCCAGCTCACCAGGTGGTGCAGGGGCTGGCACTGAAGCTTTCTTT
v_gene: TRBV9; d_gene: -; j_gene: TRBJ2-2; abundance: -; CDR3aa: CASGGSGQTTGELFF; CDR3nt: TGTGCCAGCGGAGGGAGTGGGCAGACCACCGGGGAGCTGTTTTTT
v_gene: TRBV28; d_gene: -; j_gene: TRBJ2-2; abundance: once; CDR3aa: CASWSRLSGELFF; CDR3nt: TGTGCCAGCTGGTCTAGACTTTCCGGGGAGCTGTTTTTT
v_gene: TRBV5-1; d_gene: -; j_gene: TRBJ2-7; abundance: once; CDR3aa: CASSLGSDYEQYF; CDR3nt: TGCGCCAGCAGCTTGGGTAGCGACTACGAGCAGTACTTC
v_gene: TRBV7-6; d_gene: TRBD2; j_gene: TRBJ2-1; abundance: -; CDR3aa: CASSLLAGSTYNEQFF; CDR3nt: TGTGCCAGCAGCTTACTAGCGGGGAGCACCTACAATGAGCAGTTCTTC
v_gene: TRBV6-1; d_gene: TRBD1; j_gene: TRBJ2-5; abundance: -; CDR3aa: CASGGTGVGGETQYF; CDR3nt: TGTGCCTCCGGGGGGACAGGGGTAGGAGGGGAGACCCAGTACTTC
v_gene: TRBV6-5; d_gene: -; j_gene: TRBJ2-1; abundance: few; CDR3aa: CASSYSETTNEQFF; CDR3nt: TGTGCCAGCAGTTACTCGGAGACGACCAATGAGCAGTTCTTC
v_gene: TRBV7-2; d_gene: -; j_gene: TRBJ1-1; abundance: few; CDR3aa: CATKQGRNTEAFF; CDR3nt: TGTGCCACAAAACAGGGCCGGAACACTGAAGCTTTCTTT
v_gene: TRBV5-5; d_gene: TRBD1; j_gene: TRBJ2-7; abundance: -; CDR3aa: CASSPFEGALSYEQYF; CDR3nt: TGTGCCAGCAGCCCCTTTGAGGGGGCCCTCTCCTACGAGCAGTACTTC
v_gene: TRBV2; d_gene: -; j_gene: TRBJ1-2; abundance: -; CDR3aa: CASSLTLTRGYTF; CDR3nt: TGTGCCAGCAGTCTCACCCTCACCCGGGGCTACACCTTC
v_gene: TRBV27; d_gene: TRBD2; j_gene: TRBJ2-1; abundance: -; CDR3aa: CASGLAEYNEQFF; CDR3nt: TGTGCCAGCGGACTAGCAGAATACAATGAGCAGTTCTTC
v_gene: TRBV5-6; d_gene: -; j_gene: TRBJ1-1; abundance: -; CDR3aa: CASSLQGGVTEAFF; CDR3nt: TGTGCCAGCAGCCTGCAGGGAGGAGTCACTGAAGCTTTCTTT
v_gene: TRBV2; d_gene: TRBD2; j_gene: TRBJ2-7; abundance: -; CDR3aa: CASSRAGPGLAGNEQYF; CDR3nt: TGTGCCAGCAGCCGCGCTGGGCCGGGACTAGCGGGAAACGAGCAGTACTTC
v_gene: TRBV27; d_gene: TRBD1; j_gene: TRBJ2-3; abundance: -; CDR3aa: CASSLTGTGTSYTQYF; CDR3nt: TGTGCCAGCAGTCTTACCGGGACAGGGACCTCGTATACGCAGTATTTT
v_gene: TRBV9; d_gene: -; j_gene: TRBJ1-2; abundance: -; CDR3aa: CASRQAPNTLYGYTF; CDR3nt: TGTGCCAGCAGACAGGCGCCCAACACACTCTATGGCTACACCTTC
v_gene: TRBV9; d_gene: -; j_gene: TRBJ2-3; abundance: -; CDR3aa: CASSVAEGGTVGTQYF; CDR3nt: TGTGCCAGCAGCGTAGCTGAGGGTGGAACGGTTGGTACGCAGTATTTT
v_gene: TRBV7-9; d_gene: -; j_gene: TRBJ2-3; abundance: -; CDR3aa: CASSLGSRLGTQYF; CDR3nt: TGTGCCAGCAGCTTAGGGTCTCGTCTAGGTACGCAGTATTTT
v_gene: TRBV11-2; d_gene: TRBD1; j_gene: TRBJ1-4; abundance: few; CDR3aa: CASSLDGTGDEKLFF; CDR3nt: TGTGCCAGCAGCTTAGACGGGACAGGGGATGAAAAACTGTTTTTT
v_gene: TRBV7-9; d_gene: -; j_gene: TRBJ2-3; abundance: once; CDR3aa: CASSGGPGTDTQYF; CDR3nt: TGTGCCAGCTCCGGGGGGCCGGGCACAGATACGCAGTATTTT
v_gene: TRBV7-3; d_gene: TRBD1; j_gene: TRBJ1-2; abundance: -; CDR3aa: CASSLTRGTGLNYGYTF; CDR3nt: TGTGCCAGCAGCTTAACCAGGGGGACAGGATTAAACTATGGCTACACCTTC
v_gene: TRBV6-5; d_gene: TRBD1; j_gene: TRBJ2-7; abundance: -; CDR3aa: CASGTRDRGLEQYF; CDR3nt: TGTGCCAGCGGAACCCGGGACAGGGGGCTTGAGCAGTACTTC
v_gene: TRBV28; d_gene: TRBD1; j_gene: TRBJ1-4; abundance: -; CDR3aa: CASSFELWTGKTSNEKLFF; CDR3nt: TGTGCCAGCAGTTTTGAACTCTGGACAGGGAAGACATCTAATGAAAAACTGTTTTTT
v_gene: TRBV7-8; d_gene: TRBD2; j_gene: TRBJ2-1; abundance: -; CDR3aa: CASIPGRGSYNEQFF; CDR3nt: TGTGCCAGCATCCCGGGGAGGGGTTCCTACAATGAGCAGTTCTTC
v_gene: TRBV6-5; d_gene: TRBD1; j_gene: TRBJ1-4; abundance: -; CDR3aa: CASSPPGQGREKLFF; CDR3nt: TGTGCCAGCAGTCCACCGGGACAGGGGAGAGAAAAACTGTTTTTT
v_gene: TRBV9; d_gene: -; j_gene: TRBJ2-2; abundance: -; CDR3aa: CASSPSGPGELFF; CDR3nt: TGTGCCAGCAGCCCAAGCGGCCCCGGGGAGCTGTTTTTT
v_gene: TRBV4-3; d_gene: -; j_gene: TRBJ2-2; abundance: -; CDR3aa: CASSQAHFGGDTGELFF; CDR3nt: TGCGCCAGCAGCCAGGCTCACTTCGGGGGAGACACCGGGGAGCTGTTTTTT
v_gene: TRBV6-1; d_gene: TRBD1; j_gene: TRBJ2-1; abundance: -; CDR3aa: CACGQGAISYNEQFF; CDR3nt: TGTGCCTGCGGACAGGGGGCTATTTCCTACAATGAGCAGTTCTTC
v_gene: TRBV18; d_gene: -; j_gene: TRBJ1-1; abundance: once; CDR3aa: CASSPGTRATEAFF; CDR3nt: TGTGCCAGCTCACCGGGAACCAGGGCCACTGAAGCTTTCTTT
v_gene: TRBV5-1; d_gene: TRBD1; j_gene: TRBJ1-2; abundance: -; CDR3aa: CASSLTGDNYGYTF; CDR3nt: TGCGCCAGCAGCTTGACAGGGGACAACTATGGCTACACCTTC
v_gene: TRBV4-2; d_gene: -; j_gene: TRBJ2-5; abundance: few; CDR3aa: CASSQEGAEQETQYF; CDR3nt: TGTGCCAGCAGCCAAGAGGGAGCGGAGCAAGAGACCCAGTACTTC
v_gene: TRBV7-2; d_gene: -; j_gene: TRBJ2-5; abundance: few; CDR3aa: CASSLYETQYF; CDR3nt: TGTGCCAGCAGCTTATATGAGACCCAGTACTTC
v_gene: TRBV19; d_gene: TRBD2; j_gene: TRBJ2-1; abundance: -; CDR3aa: CASRTLGTSGTNEQFF; CDR3nt: TGTGCCAGTAGGACCTTGGGGACTAGCGGGACCAATGAGCAGTTCTTC
v_gene: TRBV7-6; d_gene: TRBD2; j_gene: TRBJ2-5; abundance: few; CDR3aa: CASSLQTSGRETQYF; CDR3nt: TGTGCCAGCAGCCTACAGACTAGCGGGCGGGAGACCCAGTACTTC
v_gene: TRBV4-3; d_gene: -; j_gene: TRBJ2-2; abundance: -; CDR3aa: CASSQTAGYGTGELFF; CDR3nt: TGCGCCAGCAGCCAAACCGCGGGGTACGGGACCGGGGAGCTGTTTTTT
v_gene: TRBV5-1; d_gene: -; j_gene: TRBJ2-7; abundance: -; CDR3aa: CASSFGGVSYEQYF; CDR3nt: TGCGCCAGCAGCTTTGGCGGGGTATCCTACGAGCAGTACTTC
v_gene: TRBV7-9; d_gene: TRBD1; j_gene: TRBJ2-3; abundance: -; CDR3aa: CASSLSRGGQGVTDTQYF; CDR3nt: TGTGCCAGCAGCTTATCGCGCGGGGGACAGGGGGTGACAGATACGCAGTATTTT
v_gene: TRBV27; d_gene: -; j_gene: TRBJ1-1; abundance: -; CDR3aa: CASLQGAGNTEAFF; CDR3nt: TGTGCCAGTTTACAGGGAGCCGGGAACACTGAAGCTTTCTTT
v_gene: TRBV28; d_gene: -; j_gene: TRBJ1-4; abundance: -; CDR3aa: CASSLKGLATNEKLFF; CDR3nt: TGTGCCAGCAGTTTAAAGGGACTTGCAACTAATGAAAAACTGTTTTTT
v_gene: TRBV27; d_gene: -; j_gene: TRBJ2-3; abundance: -; CDR3aa: CASSLLGATQYF; CDR3nt: TGTGCCAGCAGCCTGCTGGGGGCTACGCAGTATTTT
v_gene: TRBV5-1; d_gene: TRBD2; j_gene: TRBJ2-4; abundance: -; CDR3aa: CASSRLTSGGEAKNIQYF; CDR3nt: TGCGCCAGCAGCCGATTAACAAGCGGGGGGGAAGCCAAAAACATTCAGTACTTC
v_gene: TRBV9; d_gene: TRBD2; j_gene: TRBJ2-2; abundance: -; CDR3aa: CASSVLLAPNTGELFF; CDR3nt: TGTGCCAGCAGCGTCCTACTAGCGCCGAACACCGGGGAGCTGTTTTTT
v_gene: TRBV6-1; d_gene: -; j_gene: TRBJ1-6; abundance: -; CDR3aa: CASSQGRLISPLHF; CDR3nt: TGTGCCAGCAGTCAGGGGCGCCTCATTTCACCCCTCCACTTT
v_gene: TRBV9; d_gene: -; j_gene: TRBJ2-3; abundance: -; CDR3aa: CASSVRTATDTQYF; CDR3nt: TGTGCCAGCAGCGTTCGTACAGCAACAGATACGCAGTATTTT
v_gene: TRBV4-1; d_gene: -; j_gene: TRBJ1-6; abundance: -; CDR3aa: CASSQDINLSSPLHF; CDR3nt: TGCGCCAGCAGCCAAGACATCAACCTATCATCACCCCTCCACTTT
v_gene: TRBV7-9; d_gene: TRBD2; j_gene: TRBJ2-5; abundance: once; CDR3aa: CASSLAQLAGGQGETQYF; CDR3nt: TGTGCCAGCAGCTTAGCGCAGCTAGCGGGGGGCCAGGGAGAGACCCAGTACTTC
v_gene: TRBV7-6; d_gene: -; j_gene: TRBJ2-7; abundance: -; CDR3aa: CASSTNTRVEEQYF; CDR3nt: TGTGCCAGCAGCACCAACACGCGGGTCGAGGAGCAGTACTTC
v_gene: TRBV4-3; d_gene: -; j_gene: TRBJ1-1; abundance: -; CDR3aa: CASSQETEYTEAFF; CDR3nt: TGCGCCAGCAGCCAAGAAACAGAATACACTGAAGCTTTCTTT
v_gene: TRBV9; d_gene: -; j_gene: TRBJ2-4; abundance: -; CDR3aa: CASTGLLENIQYF; CDR3nt: TGTGCCAGCACGGGACTCCTCGAAAACATTCAGTACTTC
v_gene: TRBV7-8; d_gene: -; j_gene: TRBJ1-5; abundance: -; CDR3aa: CASSLEGHISNQPQHF; CDR3nt: TGTGCCAGCAGCTTAGAGGGACACATTAGCAATCAGCCCCAGCATTTT
v_gene: TRBV9; d_gene: -; j_gene: TRBJ2-3; abundance: -; CDR3aa: CASSVNPNSDTQYF; CDR3nt: TGTGCCAGCAGCGTTAACCCCAACTCAGATACGCAGTATTTT
v_gene: TRBV7-9; d_gene: TRBD1; j_gene: TRBJ1-3; abundance: -; CDR3aa: CASSSPFFGTASGNTIYF; CDR3nt: TGTGCCAGCAGTTCCCCTTTCTTCGGGACAGCCTCTGGAAACACCATATATTTT
v_gene: TRBV6-5; d_gene: -; j_gene: TRBJ1-6; abundance: -; CDR3aa: CASSLTEASPLHF; CDR3nt: TGTGCCAGCAGCCTGACGGAGGCTTCACCCCTCCACTTT
v_gene: TRBV7-3; d_gene: TRBD2; j_gene: TRBJ2-1; abundance: -; CDR3aa: CASSFGRADYNEQFF; CDR3nt: TGTGCCAGCAGCTTCGGGAGGGCGGATTACAATGAGCAGTTCTTC